This T cell receptor (beta chain) was profiled in a study of OX40 agonist ivuxolimab in advanced cancers. At the level of the study: Averaging about 60 years in age, with a range of about 23 to 79, the cohort was approximately 84% male.

After removal of 5 bases from V and 4 bases from J, the junction contained 11 bases not matched to a gene. Germline CDR1 is SGHTA and CDR2 is FQGNSA. The CDR3 is 16 residues long. Study outcomes and limitations: Researchers did not determine the expanded peripheral T cells' antigen specificity.

Only in-frame clones appear in the TCRdb table, and some are missing; sequencing was by immunoSEQ multiplex PCR. The sample includes some 81,000 clones, more than 70% of them seen just once. About this clone: Its antigen is not known.

Sequenced material: CD4+ or CD8+ T cells sorted from blood, taken in a trial of the OX40 agonist ivuxolimab. This clonotype was obtained from an adult with an advanced solid tumor such as melanoma, head and neck, liver or kidney cancer. This chain connects TRBV7-2 to TRBJ2-3; 8 bases agree with TRBD1. This chain's CDR3 is CASSANGQGLSDTQYF. The CDR3, as DNA: TGTGCCAGCAGCGCTAACGGACAGGGTTTATCAGATACGCAGTATTTT. Complete variable domain (other parts from reference TRBV7-2 and TRBJ2-3): GAGVSQSPSNKVTEKGKDVELRCDPISGHTALYWYRQSLGQGLEFLIYFQGNSAPDKSGLPSDRFSAERTGGSVSTLTIQRTQQEDSAVYLCASSANGQGLSDTQYFGPGTRLTVL.